Described below is a single T cell receptor (beta chain) sequence and its context. The data were produced by immunoSEQ multiplex PCR, yet TCRdb's version contains in-frame clones alone and is incomplete. This table holds about 50,000 clones, nearly 55% found once. V was trimmed by 0 bases and J by 6 bases, leaving 5 bases between them. The CDR3 loop spans 12 amino acids. The V gene's germline CDR1 is PRHDT and CDR2 FYEKMQ (reference sequence). This sample was taken from a study of cytotoxic CD8 clonotypes in ibrutinib-treated CLL. The sequencing used PBMCs, collected at disease progression, from a patient treated with ibrutinib. The sequence was collected from a human donor with chronic lymphocytic leukemia. The V call is TRBV13, the J call TRBJ2-5; D is unresolved. CDR3 residues: CASSLGRKTQYF. The CDR3 nucleotides read TGTGCCAGCAGCTTAGGCCGGAAGACCCAGTACTTC.